The 2 T cell receptor beta chains below all came from one sample that was sequenced in a study of tumor-infiltrating lymphocytes in primary liver carcinoma (dated by TCRdb to about 2017). Without any cell sorting, total RNA and DNA were co-extracted from roughly 20-30 mg of bulk tissue using the AllPrep DNA/RNA mini kit. Sequencing relied on an Illumina HiSeq 2500. TCRbeta-specific cDNA was reverse-transcribed from 500 ng total RNA using a constant-region primer and ProtoScript II reverse transcriptase. The TCRbeta libraries were prepared through three rounds of nested multiplex PCR following a slightly modified ARM-PCR procedure. Each of the first two PCR rounds ran for 10 cycles and used multiplex TRBV1-TRBV30 forward primers together with a Cbeta reverse primer. The public reads were run again by TCRdb, first through fastp at Q25 and then through MiXCR, and only productive beta chains were kept. Every distinct CDR3 protein forms one entry, paired with its most common genes and DNA. In this sample the table shows about 190,000 distinct CDR3 sequences, around 81% of which occur a single time. The ten largest clones add up to 15% to 20% of the sample.

The sample comprised tumor tissue from primary liver carcinoma. The receptors originated from a man aged 35 to 55 with primary liver carcinoma and hepatitis B virus infection.

Concerning this clonotype: No conserved phenylalanine or tryptophan ends this CDR3, so it is likely a read error. The genes are TRBV4-2 and TRBJ2-7; D may be TRBD1 (6 bases). Trimming stripped 1 base from V and 4 bases from J, with 14 bases between. Per germline, CDR1 LGHNA and CDR2 YNFKEQ. The CDR3 has 15 amino acids. The CDR3 bases are TGTGCCAGCAGCCAAGGCACAGGGTCTCAGTACGAGCAGTACTTA. Amino acid sequence: CASSQGTGSQYEQYL.

As to this clonotype: Sequence at one end of the junction differs from germline and may be a read error. The chain employs TRBV6-2 or TRBV6-3 and TRBJ2-1; the match to TRBD2 covers 7 bases. CDR1 and CDR2 (germline): MNHEY, SVGEGT. This CDR3 comprises 15 residues. The CDR3 sequence is CASSYTAGDLNEQSF. CDR3 coding DNA: TGTGCCAGCAGTTACACGGCGGGAGATCTCAATGAGCAGTCCTTC.